This TCR beta chain was sequenced during a study of vaccination effects on CD4 cells after COVID-19 (dated by TCRdb to between 2020 and 2023). In the study overall: In the ViraFEST assay, PBMC were stimulated with viral peptide pools, and TCR sequencing was then used to find antigen-specific CD4+ T cell clonotypes based on their expansion. Over 1.5 million PBMC per well were cultured with approximately 10 ug/ml peptides in IMDM containing about 5% human AB serum, 10 IU/ml IL-2 and gentamicin. Each participant got two doses of an mRNA SARS-CoV-2 vaccine, either BNT162b2 or mRNA-1273. A total of over nine COVID-19 convalescent patients and a few SARS-CoV-2-naive healthy vaccine recipients were included in the full study. SARS-CoV-2 spike-specific CD4+ TCR repertoires were compared before and after mRNA vaccination in COVID-19 convalescent patients and in infection-naive vaccine recipients. Cultures from other donors in the study were sequenced using the Oncomine TCR Beta short-read assay on an Illumina iSeq 100. Points the paper makes about the study in general: The study was limited by a small number of convalescent patients and lacked early post-infection timepoints. In healthy vaccine recipients, vaccine-induced clones were almost all SARS-CoV-2 mono-reactive, with only 1 of 255 being cross-reactive with common cold coronaviruses. Marked clonal contraction was observed in both infection-induced and vaccine-induced clones at late post-vaccination timepoints, consistent with waning T cell responses.

About this clone itself: It lacks a known antigen. Qualities for individual bases were not recorded, and no much larger clone is one base off.

The library was produced with the immunoSEQ multiplex PCR assay. DNA from the cultured, isolated CD4+ T cells was subjected to TCR beta CDR3 sequencing. In the paper's pipeline: The analysis removed non-productive TCR sequences, trimmed reads to the CDR3 region, and retained only CDR3s that were 7 or more amino acids long. The MANAFEST web app was used to pick out antigen-specific clonotypes by comparing their expansion in peptide wells with that in reference cultures. Positive clones required FDR<0.05 expansion versus reference and all other wells, odds ratio above 5, and frequency above 0.1% in two replicate wells. A clonotype was called cross-reactive if it was significantly expanded both in SARS-CoV-2 spike wells and in at least one common cold coronavirus spike condition. Levenshtein distance calculated with the stringdist R package was used to assess CDR3 similarity, and unrooted trees were constructed with ape in R 3.6.1. TCRdb provides this immuneACCESS table in a form limited to in-frame rearrangements. Some clones are lacking; in checked studies, under half of them reflect an unresolved V gene, and why the rest are absent is not known. That table furnishes V, J and clone size, whereas the DNA furnished D and trimming. The sample yields tens of thousands of clones; 67% were counted once. The top ten clonotypes cover 4.5% to 7% of the sample.

V loses 3 bases, J loses 10 bases, and the germline ends lie 15 bases apart. From its cysteine to its phenylalanine, the CDR3 spans 13 amino acids. Of the read, only the CDR3 DNA is kept; its 39 bases are in frame from base 1. CDR1 MGHDK and CDR2 SYGVNS were looked up in the germline V gene. After less than 13 days of culture, CD4+ T cells were isolated with the EasySep CD4+ T cell isolation kit. Negative nucleocapsid antibody results before and after vaccination confirmed that the healthy vaccine recipients had no prior SARS-CoV-2 infection. Half of the culture medium was replaced with fresh IL-2-containing medium on days 3 and 7. Unless noted otherwise, every peptide stimulation condition was cultured in triplicate wells. Using Ficoll-Paque Plus gradient centrifugation, PBMC were separated from whole blood and then either used fresh or cryopreserved at -140C. The QIAamp micro DNA kit was used to extract genomic DNA from the cultured CD4+ T cells.

Sequenced here: CD4+ T cells from PBMCs cultured without peptide, sampled before COVID-19 vaccination. The TCR sequence derives from a human donor who received a COVID-19 vaccine. This chain is built from TRBV25-1 and TRBJ1-1; the D gene cannot be named for sure. The CDR3 here reads CASSDIISPRAFF. The DNA sequence reads TGTGCCAGCAGTGACATCATTTCCCCAAGAGCTTTCTTT.